The subject of this entry is one T cell receptor beta chain. This sample is part of a study of shared clonotypes between healthy human individuals. Study information: A donor's plate count was three for CD4 naive and three for CD4 memory; CD8 naive had two and CD8 memory one.

Using immunoSEQ multiplex PCR, the repertoire was profiled, and TCRdb retains in-frame clones only, with some absent. The table shows under 2,500,000 clones, with approximately 94% occurring only once. The CDR3 sequence is 16 residues long. The germline V and J ends were trimmed by 6 bases and 0 bases, with 17 bases remaining between them. Per the germline V gene, CDR1 is SNHLY and CDR2 is FYNNEI. Donors, without exception, were Caucasian adults residing in Nashville, Tennessee. The clonotype comes from a young man in good health. The sample taken for sequencing was naive CD4+ T cells sorted from blood. The sample's subset: CD45RA+ positively selected. The V gene is TRBV2, the J gene TRBJ2-5, with D tentatively TRBD2 (7 bases). CDR3 nucleotides: TGTGCCAGCAGCGGGGGGACAAGGAGTCACCAAGAGACCCAGTACTTC. Its translation: CASSGGTRSHQETQYF. Combining the CDR3 with reference TRBV2 and TRBJ2-5 gives the whole variable domain EPEVTQTPSHQVTQMGQEVILRCVPISNHLYFYWYRQILGQKVEFLVSFYNNEISEKSEIFDDQFSVERPDGSNFTLKIRSTKLEDSAMYFCASSGGTRSHQETQYFGPGTRLLVL.